These 23 T cell receptor beta chains were sequenced from one sample in a study of vaccination effects on CD4 cells after COVID-19. Libraries were prepared by immunoSEQ multiplex PCR; TCRdb keeps only in-frame clonotypes and omits some of them. The sample yields roughly 27,000 clones, 65% to 80% seen once. No antigen has been assigned to these receptors. Antigen-specific CD4+ T cells were expanded (with viral peptide pools) by the ViraFEST assay ahead of sequencing. Culturing for around 10 days preceded CD4+ T cell isolation. The person's infection with SARS-CoV-2, confirmed by PCR, took place between March and December 2020. The source was CD4+ T cells from PBMCs cultured with HCoV-NL63 spike peptides, collected before COVID-19 vaccination. These receptors all stem from a human donor who had a prior SARS-CoV-2 infection.

In its sample, this clone was seen a few times. CDR3 loop: CASSSDGTDTQYF. Written as DNA, the CDR3 is TGTGCCAGCAGTTCCGACGGCACAGATACGCAGTATTTT. V gene TRBV6-5 combines with J gene TRBJ2-3; D not certain. V was trimmed by 4 bases and J by 1 base, leaving 6 bases between them. CDR3 size: 13 residues. Germline-derived CDR1 and CDR2 are MNHEY and SVGAGI.

The gene calls are TRBV19 and TRBJ1-2; the D is unclear. Trimming took off 6 bases at V and 3 bases at J, with 11 bases between the two ends. The CDR3 contains 13 residues. Germline values: CDR1 LNHDA, CDR2 SQIVND (reference sequence). The CDR3 DNA follows: TGTGCCAGTAGCAGGACGGATTACTATGGCTACACCTTC. Amino acids: CASSRTDYYGYTF.

This clone was seen only a few times. The chain is built from TRBV5-1 and TRBJ2-1, with a possible D match to TRBD2 (6 bases). The germline V and J ends were trimmed by 1 base and 3 bases, with 11 bases remaining between them. Looked up from germline, CDR1 is SGHRS and CDR2 is YFSETQ. The CDR3 is 15 residues long. The CDR3 region is CASSLREDLYNEQFF. CDR3 bases: TGCGCCAGCAGCTTGAGGGAGGACCTCTACAATGAGCAGTTCTTC.

The chain carries TRBV19 and TRBJ2-5; 9 bases map to TRBD2. This CDR3 is 16 amino acids long. Germline trimming cut 5 bases from V and 4 bases from J; bases unmatched to any gene: 11. Germline lookup yields CDR1 LNHDA and CDR2 SQIVND (reference sequence). The CDR3 nucleotides read TGTGCCAGTAGTTTAATAACCGGGACTAGCTTAGAGACCCAGTACTTC. Its protein product is CASSLITGTSLETQYF.

The genes are TRBV24-1 and TRBJ2-2; D tentatively reads TRBD1 or TRBD2 (6 bases each). V gave up 3 bases and J gave up 2 bases, with 12 bases separating them. The CDR3 has 16 residues. Germline lookup yields CDR1 KGHDR and CDR2 SFDVKD. CDR3 bases: TGTGCCACCAGTGATCTGTGGGGGGCAAACACCGGGGAGCTGTTTTTT. Its protein product is CATSDLWGANTGELFF.

The gene calls are TRBV9 and TRBJ1-2; D is unresolved. This CDR3 is built from 16 residues. The V gene lost 0 bases and the J gene lost 4 bases, with 16 bases spanning the gap. Germline V gives CDR1 SGDLS, CDR2 YYNGEE. CDR3: CASSVGFGFLGYGYTF. The CDR3 DNA follows: TGTGCCAGCAGCGTAGGATTCGGCTTCCTAGGCTATGGCTACACCTTC.

V usage is TRBV6-5 and J usage is TRBJ1-2; TRBD1 agrees at 11 bases. CDR1 MNHEY and CDR2 SVGAGI come from the germline V gene. The CDR3 is made up of 15 amino acids. J lost 5 bases, V lost 2 bases, and 4 bases had no gene match. CDR3 bases: TGTGCCAGCAGTTACGGACAGGGGGCGTTTTATGGCTACACCTTC. This translates into CASSYGQGAFYGYTF.

The CDR3 here is CASTVTGGVNEQYF. CDR3 nucleotide sequence: TGTGCCAGCACCGTAACAGGGGGTGTTAACGAGCAGTACTTC. This chain uses TRBV11-3 with TRBJ2-7; 8 positions match TRBD1. The germline V gene encodes CDR1 SGHNT and CDR2 YENEEA. J was trimmed by 5 bases and V by 7 bases; bases with no gene match: 10. The CDR3 totals 14 residues.

The CDR3 spells CASSAPGPGANVLTF. The CDR3 nucleotides are TGTGCCAGCAGCGCCCCCGGGCCTGGGGCCAACGTCCTGACTTTC. V is TRBV6-5 and J is TRBJ2-6; no reliable D call. Germline-derived CDR1 and CDR2 are MNHEY and SVGAGI. The length of the CDR3 is 15 residues. V was shortened by 6 bases and J by 2 bases, with 11 bases between the two germline ends.

The V gene is TRBV4-2, the J gene TRBJ2-1, with TRBD2 matching 7 bases. This CDR3 contains 16 residues. V lost 0 bases and J lost 0; bases outside the gene matches: 2. The V gene's germline CDR1 is LGHNA and CDR2 YNFKEQ. CDR3 residues: CASSQELASSYNEQFF. The DNA of the CDR3 is TGTGCCAGCAGCCAAGAACTAGCGAGCTCCTACAATGAGCAGTTCTTC.

The J gene is TRBJ2-5, the V gene TRBV5-1, with 8 nucleotides matching TRBD2. The CDR3 runs 16 residues. J lost 2 bases, V lost 2 bases, and 8 bases had no gene match. From germline, CDR1 is SGHRS and CDR2 YFSETQ. CDR3 sequence (DNA): TGCGCCAGCAGCTTCGGAGCGGGAGCTACACAAGAGACCCAGTACTTC. Encoded protein: CASSFGAGATQETQYF. The variable domain in full, with the rest retrieved from reference TRBV5-1 and TRBJ2-5, is KAGVTQTPRYLIKTRGQQVTLSCSPISGHRSVSWYQQTPGQGLQFLFEYFSETQRNKGNFPGRFSGRQFSNSRSEMNVSTLELGDSALYLCASSFGAGATQETQYFGPGTRLLVL.

This clone was picked up one time. The chain uses TRBV6-2 or TRBV6-3 and TRBJ2-7; tentative D call: TRBD1 (5 bases). V was pared by 5 bases and J by 12 bases, with 17 bases between. Germline values: CDR1 MNHEY, CDR2 SVGEGT. The CDR3 length is 12 residues. DNA of the CDR3: TGTGCCAGCAGTGCCCGCCAGGGTGTTATGTACTTC. Translation gives CASSARQGVMYF.

The rearrangement links TRBV2 to TRBJ1-4; 9 bases match TRBD1. V lost 7 bases, J lost 9 bases, and 9 bases stayed unmatched. The germline V gene has CDR1 SNHLY and CDR2 FYNNEI. The CDR3 is made up of 14 amino acids. CDR3 DNA sequence: TGTGCCAGCACCAGGGACAGGGATCGTAAAAAACTGTTTTTT. Translation: CASTRDRDRKKLFF.

The V call is TRBV6-5, the J call TRBJ1-5, with 7 bases identical to TRBD1. This CDR3 region has 14 residues. V lost 8 bases and J lost 6; bases outside the gene matches: 10. CDR1 and CDR2 from the germline V gene are MNHEY and SVGAGI. Here the CDR3 DNA reads TGTGCCAGCGACAGCAGGGGGAGGTTTCAGCCCCAGCATTTT. As protein: CASDSRGRFQPQHF.

In its sample, this clone was seen once. The chain joins TRBV27 to TRBJ1-1; D gene unclear. Trimming stripped 3 bases from V and 4 bases from J, with 9 bases between. The germline V gene encodes CDR1 MNHEY and CDR2 SMNVEV (reference sequence). The CDR3 has 13 residues. The CDR3 DNA follows: TGTGCCAGCAGTTTCCAGCGGGGCACTGAAGCTTTCTTT. This gives the protein CASSFQRGTEAFF.

Written as DNA, the CDR3 is TGTGCCAGCAGTACAGGAGGGCCCTACAATGAGCAGTTCTTC. Encoded protein: CASSTGGPYNEQFF. The chain carries TRBV28 and TRBJ2-1, with D possibly TRBD2 on 6 matching bases. The germline gives CDR1 MDHEN, CDR2 SYDVKM. V was clipped by 5 bases and J by 2 bases, with 10 bases between them. The CDR3 has 14 residues.

The V and J genes are TRBV5-1 and TRBJ2-5, with a tentative D call TRBD1 (5 bases). The V and J ends lost 4 bases and 5 bases respectively, with 15 bases between them. Germline CDR1 reads SGHRS; CDR2 reads YFSETQ. CDR3 length: 14 amino acids. CDR3 loop: CASSLIEGAETQYF. In DNA form, the CDR3 reads TGCGCCAGCAGCCTGATTGAAGGGGCGGAGACCCAGTACTTC.

The chain carries TRBV9 and TRBJ2-7; 7 nucleotides match TRBD2. Looked up from germline, CDR1 is SGDLS and CDR2 is YYNGEE. The CDR3 extends over 16 amino acids. Losses at the gene ends were 2 bases for V and 2 bases for J; bases not matched to a gene: 10. The CDR3 sequence: CASSVLDGEGTYEQYF. The CDR3 region has the DNA TGTGCCAGCAGCGTCCTTGACGGGGAGGGCACCTACGAGCAGTACTTC. The full variable domain, completed using reference TRBV9 and TRBJ2-7, is DSGVTQTPKHLITATGQRVTLRCSPRSGDLSVYWYQQSLDQGLQFLIQYYNGEERAKGNILERFSAQQFPDLHSELNLSSLELGDSALYFCASSVLDGEGTYEQYFGPGTRLTVT.

This clone was seen once. The chain couples TRBV9 to TRBJ2-1; D ambiguous. Per germline, CDR1 SGDLS and CDR2 YYNGEE. This CDR3 has 16 amino acids. Trimming left V 2 bases short and J 0 bases short, with 12 bases between. The CDR3 spells CASSVYGSSSYNEQFF. In DNA, the CDR3 is TGTGCCAGCAGCGTGTATGGGTCTAGCTCCTACAATGAGCAGTTCTTC. Supplemented by reference TRBV9 and TRBJ2-1, the full variable domain reads DSGVTQTPKHLITATGQRVTLRCSPRSGDLSVYWYQQSLDQGLQFLIQYYNGEERAKGNILERFSAQQFPDLHSELNLSSLELGDSALYFCASSVYGSSSYNEQFFGPGTRLTVL.

The V gene is TRBV29-1, the J gene TRBJ2-5, with D perhaps matching TRBD2 (5 bases). The V end lost 1 base, the J end lost 5 bases, and 11 bases lay between the germline ends. The CDR3 is 13 amino acids. The V gene's germline CDR1 is SQVTM and CDR2 ANQGSEA. The CDR3 region is CSVEAEVMETQYF. As DNA, the CDR3 is TGCAGCGTTGAAGCGGAGGTGATGGAGACCCAGTACTTC.

The rearrangement uses TRBV4-1 and TRBJ2-3; 10 nucleotides match TRBD2. J lost 2 bases, V lost 4 bases, and 24 bases had no gene match. Germline CDR1 reads MGHRA; CDR2 reads YSYEKL. The length of the CDR3 is 22 residues. CDR3 sequence reads: CASSRAPRQKAGLADSTDTQYF. DNA of the CDR3: TGCGCCAGCAGCCGAGCTCCCCGTCAAAAGGCAGGACTAGCGGATTCCACAGATACGCAGTATTTT.

This clone was seen a single time. The J gene is TRBJ1-1, the V gene TRBV28; D gene uncertain. V gave up 7 bases and J gave up 4 bases, with 16 bases separating them. CDR1 and CDR2 (germline): MDHEN, SYDVKM. CDR3 length: 14 amino acids. CDR3 DNA: TGTGCCAGCACCTATTTCTTCCAGAGCACTGAAGCTTTCTTT. Encoded protein: CASTYFFQSTEAFF.

This clone appeared once. The V and J genes are TRBV6-1 and TRBJ1-1, with D tentatively TRBD1 (5 bases). Per germline, CDR1 MNHNS and CDR2 SASEGT. CDR3 length equals 19 residues. V shed 2 bases and J shed 4 bases, with 26 bases lying between them. The CDR3 coding sequence is TGTGCCAGCAGTGAATCACGAGAGATGTGGAGGGGCCGACTCACTGAAGCTTTCTTT. Its protein is CASSESREMWRGRLTEAFF.